Shown below are 24 T cell receptor beta chains from a single sample sequenced in a study of cytomegalovirus exposure and HLA in healthy donors. The study ran its PCR with 60 Vbeta and 13 Jbeta primers. Assay: immunoSEQ multiplex PCR; the TCRdb copy retains only in-frame clones and omits some. The sample has over 200,000 clones; 85% to 90% are singletons. The sequenced material came from PBMCs. Every receptor here comes from a human donor in good health.

This clone was recorded once. V usage is TRBV2 and J usage is TRBJ2-7; D unresolved. Germline V lookup: CDR1 SNHLY, CDR2 FYNNEI. The length of the CDR3 is 14 residues. V shed 4 bases and J shed 0 bases, with 10 bases lying between them. This CDR3 reads CASSVGVTSYEQYF. The CDR3 region has the DNA TGTGCCAGCAGTGTCGGAGTAACCTCCTACGAGCAGTACTTC.

The chain uses TRBV7-9 and TRBJ2-7; a possible D gene is TRBD2 (6 bases). V dropped 5 bases and J dropped 3 bases, with 17 bases sitting between them. The length of the CDR3 is 15 residues. The germline V gene encodes CDR1 SEHNR and CDR2 FQNEAQ (reference sequence). CDR3: CASSPEGLANYEQYF. DNA for the CDR3: TGTGCCAGCAGCCCCGAGGGGCTAGCGAACTACGAGCAGTACTTC.

This rearrangement joins TRBV5-1 to TRBJ2-1; D unclear. This CDR3 is 11 amino acids long. The V end was cut by 6 bases, the J end by 6 bases, with 7 bases between. Germline V lookup: CDR1 SGHRS, CDR2 YFSETQ. The CDR3 nucleotides read TGCGCCAGCACCGCAGTCAATGAGCAGTTCTTC. Protein product: CASTAVNEQFF.

V is TRBV5-6 and J is TRBJ2-3; TRBD1 agrees at 7 bases. With V trimmed by 4 bases and J by 6 bases, 11 bases remained unmatched. Looked up from germline, CDR1 is SGHDT and CDR2 is YYEEEE. This CDR3 comprises 15 residues. As DNA, the CDR3 is TGTGCCAGCAGCCCAGAGACAGGGACGATGGATACGCAGTATTTT. The encoded protein is CASSPETGTMDTQYF.

V and J are TRBV5-8 and TRBJ2-5, with 12 bases aligning to TRBD1. CDR1 is SGHTS and CDR2 is YDEGEE in the germline V gene. The CDR3 contains 15 residues. With V trimmed by 2 bases and J by 5 bases, 4 bases remained unmatched. The CDR3 region is CASSFGTGGAETQYF. Written as DNA, the CDR3 is TGTGCCAGCAGCTTCGGGACAGGGGGCGCGGAGACCCAGTACTTC.

This rearrangement joins TRBV6-1 to TRBJ2-5; 7 bases align to TRBD1. CDR1 and CDR2 (germline): MNHNS, SASEGT. The CDR3 covers 13 residues. V lost 6 bases to trimming and J lost 4 bases; unmatched junction nucleotides: 5. The CDR3 spells CASRRGGSETQYF. Written as DNA, the CDR3 is TGTGCCAGCAGGCGAGGGGGCTCAGAGACCCAGTACTTC.

The genes are TRBV7-9 and TRBJ2-1, with a weak D call TRBD1 (5 bases). The V gene's germline CDR1 is SEHNR and CDR2 FQNEAQ (reference sequence). V lost 1 base and J lost 4, with 8 bases in between. The CDR3 covers 14 residues. The CDR3 sequence: CASSLEGIYNEQFF. The CDR3 DNA reads as TGTGCCAGCAGCTTAGAGGGGATTTACAATGAGCAGTTCTTC.

CDR3 protein: CASREAMNTEAFF. The CDR3, as DNA: TGCGCCAGCAGGGAGGCCATGAACACTGAAGCTTTCTTT. The J gene is TRBJ1-1, the V gene TRBV4-1; D is ambiguous. Germline values: CDR1 MGHRA, CDR2 YSYEKL. Trimming cost V 6 bases and J 0 bases, with 8 bases left between them. The CDR3 covers 13 residues.

The chain is built from TRBV6-1 and TRBJ2-3, with D possibly matching TRBD1 (6 bases). CDR1 is MNHNS and CDR2 is SASEGT in the germline V gene. The CDR3 is 16 amino acids. The V gene lost 2 bases and the J gene lost 5 bases, with 17 bases spanning the gap. The CDR3 bases are TGTGCCAGCAGTGAAAGGAACAGGGCTAGGGGAGATACGCAGTATTTT. Its protein product is CASSERNRARGDTQYF.

In DNA, the CDR3 is TGCGCCAGCAGCTCGGGGAATGAAGCTTTCTTT. As protein: CASSSGNEAFF. The chain has TRBV4-1 and TRBJ1-1; no clear D gene. The germline CDR1 and CDR2 sequences are MGHRA and YSYEKL. The CDR3 runs to 11 residues. Trimming stripped 5 bases from V and 7 bases from J, with 8 bases between.

This chain uses TRBV12-1 with TRBJ2-7; the DNA was not used to check the table's D call, TRBD2. TRBV12-1 is flagged as a pseudogene. The CDR3 covers 13 residues. CDR3 bases: TGTGCCAGCTCGGACTGCTGCTCCTACGAGCAGTACTTC. Translation gives CASSDCCSYEQYF.

This chain connects TRBV27 to TRBJ2-1, with 12 bases that match TRBD2. V dropped 5 bases and J dropped 4; count of bases not matched to a gene: 6. Germline CDR1 is MNHEY and CDR2 is SMNVEV (reference sequence). This CDR3 region has 16 residues. CDR3 protein: CASSIGLAGMYNEQFF. The CDR3 coding sequence is TGTGCCAGCAGTATCGGACTAGCGGGAATGTACAATGAGCAGTTCTTC.

The rearrangement joins TRBV27 to TRBJ1-5, with unresolved D. V lost 3 bases and J lost 6, with 12 bases in between. CDR3 size: 14 residues. The germline V gene encodes CDR1 MNHEY and CDR2 SMNVEV (reference sequence). The CDR3 loop is CASSFRGEGQPQHF. The CDR3 bases are TGTGCCAGCAGTTTTCGGGGAGAGGGTCAGCCCCAGCATTTT.

CDR3 nucleotide sequence: TGTGCCAACGGTTTTGGGACAGGGGGCGAGTATGAGCAGTTCTTC. Amino acid sequence: CANGFGTGGEYEQFF. The V call is TRBV10-3, the J call TRBJ2-1; 12 bases match TRBD1. Germline trimming cut 10 bases from V and 8 bases from J; bases unmatched to any gene: 12. The CDR3 is 15 residues long. Germline V gives CDR1 ENHRY, CDR2 SYGVKD.

This chain joins TRBV2 and TRBJ1-1; D possibly corresponds to TRBD1 (5 bases). The V end lost 6 bases, the J end lost 1 base, and 9 bases lay between the germline ends. CDR1 is SNHLY, CDR2 FYNNEI, per germline. This CDR3 contains 13 residues. CDR3 nucleotides: TGTGCCAGCAGGACAGAGACGAACACTGAAGCTTTCTTT. Residues: CASRTETNTEAFF.

CDR3 sequence: CASSPREGGPFHGELFF. CDR3 DNA: TGTGCCAGCAGCCCCCGTGAGGGAGGGCCTTTTCACGGGGAGCTGTTTTTT. This chain joins TRBV7-3 and TRBJ2-2, with 7 bases identical to TRBD2. The CDR3 runs to 17 residues. The germline gives CDR1 SGHTA, CDR2 FQGTGA. The J segment lost 7 bases and the V segment lost 5 bases, leaving 16 bases of the junction unmatched.

The V and J genes are TRBV13 and TRBJ2-2; 8 nucleotides match TRBD2. The germline V gene has CDR1 PRHDT and CDR2 FYEKMQ (reference sequence). CDR3 size: 19 residues. V dropped 4 bases and J dropped 3; count of bases not matched to a gene: 16. The chain's CDR3 is CASSSFLGTSEIYTGELFF. The CDR3 coding sequence is TGTGCCAGCAGCTCATTCCTCGGGACTAGTGAGATTTACACCGGGGAGCTGTTTTTT. Full variable domain (outside the CDR3, taken from reference TRBV13 and TRBJ2-2): AAGVIQSPRHLIKEKRETATLKCYPIPRHDTVYWYQQGPGQDPQFLISFYEKMQSDKGSIPDRFSAQQFSDYHSELNMSSLELGDSALYFCASSSFLGTSEIYTGELFFGEGSRLTVL.

This clone appeared a few times. The rearrangement uses TRBV19 and TRBJ2-7, with D maybe TRBD2 (7 bases). The CDR3 is 15 amino acids. Deletions cut 11 bases from V and 7 bases from J, with 27 bases between. Per germline, CDR1 LNHDA and CDR2 SQIVND (reference sequence). This CDR3 reads CASSTRGAGEGEQYF. Here the CDR3 DNA reads TGTGCCTCCAGCACTCGGGGGGCGGGAGAGGGAGAGCAGTACTTC.

This CDR3 reads CASSQDFGQGRTEQYF. The CDR3 DNA is TGCGCCAGCAGCCAAGATTTTGGACAGGGGAGGACCGAGCAGTACTTC. This chain uses TRBV4-1 with TRBJ2-7; 9 nucleotides match TRBD1. V was pared by 0 bases and J by 6 bases, with 9 bases of the junction left unmatched. This CDR3 region has 16 residues. Germline V gene sequence: CDR1 MGHRA, CDR2 YSYEKL.

The chain links TRBV29-1 to TRBJ2-7; 9 bases line up with TRBD2. Germline V gene sequence: CDR1 SQVTM, CDR2 ANQGSEA. The CDR3 runs 15 residues. V lost 6 bases to trimming and J lost 3 bases; unmatched junction nucleotides: 12. This chain's CDR3 is CSVKFGLAGIYEQYF. In nucleotides, the CDR3 is TGCAGCGTCAAGTTCGGGCTAGCGGGGATCTACGAGCAGTACTTC.

This chain uses TRBV10-3 with TRBJ2-7, with TRBD1 identical over 9 bases. After removal of 5 bases from V and 4 bases from J, the junction contained 6 bases not matched to a gene. The CDR3 runs to 14 residues. Per germline, CDR1 ENHRY and CDR2 SYGVKD. CDR3 in amino acids: CAISRTGGGYEQYF. For the CDR3, the DNA is TGTGCCATCAGTAGAACAGGGGGCGGGTACGAGCAGTACTTC.

This clone was counted a few times. The rearrangement links TRBV6-6 to TRBJ1-3, with D maybe TRBD1 (6 bases). The length of the CDR3 is 15 residues. V was pared by 7 bases and J by 2 bases, with 15 bases between. Germline CDR1 reads MNHNY; CDR2 reads SVGAGI (reference sequence). The DNA of the CDR3 is TGTGCCAGCACCCTAAAGGGGGGGGCTGGAAACACCATATATTTT. As protein: CASTLKGGAGNTIYF.

This chain links TRBV30 with TRBJ2-1; no definite D call. This CDR3 comprises 13 residues. V was cut by 2 bases and J by 0 bases, with 5 bases left in between. The germline V gene encodes CDR1 GTSNPN and CDR2 SVGIG (reference sequence). CDR3: CAWSPGSYNEQFF. CDR3 sequence (DNA): TGTGCCTGGAGTCCCGGCTCCTACAATGAGCAGTTCTTC.

Within the sample, this clone is medium-sized. V is TRBV7-3 and J is TRBJ2-5; TRBD2 might be the D (5 bases). This CDR3 comprises 16 residues. Germline CDR1 is SGHTA and CDR2 is FQGTGA. V was clipped by 1 base and J by 5 bases, with 17 bases between them. Written as DNA, the CDR3 is TGTGCCAGCAGCTTAAAAGTAACTAGGACTTCGGAGACCCAGTACTTC. Its protein is CASSLKVTRTSETQYF.